This T cell receptor beta chain stems from a study of T cell repertoires in cytomegalovirus infection. This clonotype was seen a few times. Its antigen is undetermined. In TCRdb, the reads were re-called with MiXCR into one record per CDR3 protein. The repertoire holds roughly 100,000 distinct CDR3 sequences, with over 40% as singletons. V trimming: 7 bases; J trimming: 9 bases; junction bases outside the gene matches: 12. Germline CDR1 and CDR2: SGHTA and FQGNSA. This CDR3 has 16 residues. This sequence joins TRBV7-2 and TRBJ2-1; 13 bases agree with TRBD2. Sequenced here: CD8+ T cells from cultured PBMCs, sampled from culture after CMV antigen stimulation. The origin of this receptor is a human donor in good health (CMV status not recorded). Some clones in this sample may be carry-over from other donors' samples. This chain's CDR3 is CASTLNPGLAGSEQFF. The CDR3 DNA is TGTGCCAGCACCCTAAACCCGGGACTAGCGGGGTCTGAGCAGTTCTTC.